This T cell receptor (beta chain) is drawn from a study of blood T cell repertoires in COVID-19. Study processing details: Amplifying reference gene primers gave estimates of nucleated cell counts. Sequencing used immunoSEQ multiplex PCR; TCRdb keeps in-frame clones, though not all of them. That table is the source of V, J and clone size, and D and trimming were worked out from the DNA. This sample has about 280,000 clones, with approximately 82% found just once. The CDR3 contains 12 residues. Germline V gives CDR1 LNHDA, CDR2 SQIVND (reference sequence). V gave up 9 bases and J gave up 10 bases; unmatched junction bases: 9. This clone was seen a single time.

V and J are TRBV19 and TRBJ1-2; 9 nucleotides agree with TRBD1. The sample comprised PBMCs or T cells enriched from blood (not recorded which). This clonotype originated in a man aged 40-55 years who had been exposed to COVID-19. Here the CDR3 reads CASIRDRDDYTF. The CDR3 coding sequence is TGTGCCAGCATCCGGGACAGGGACGACTACACCTTC.